Presented here are 31 T cell receptor beta chains from one specimen sequenced in a study of regulatory T cells in long-lasting Graves disease. The time point: newly diagnosed GD, antithyroid drugs for less than 3 months. PBMC-derived RNA was used for the TCR library. In building TCR beta libraries, iRepertoire HTBI primers were used together with Arm-PCR of CDR3 regions. Each CDR3 protein is one row after TCRdb ran MiXCR on the multiplex PCR reads. Of a few hundred thousand distinct CDR3 sequences in the sample, approximately 12% were seen once. These data are also associated with another study on T cells in Graves' hyperthyroidism and ophthalmopathy.

Specimen: peripheral blood mononuclear cells (PBMCs), collected at new diagnosis, from a patient treated with antithyroid drugs. The receptors stem from a man aged 25 to 45 with Graves disease.

This clonotype was observed at least ten times. The chain has TRBV10-3 and TRBJ2-2; D unclear. CDR1 is ENHRY, CDR2 SYGVKD, per germline. The CDR3 sequence is 14 residues long. V shed 2 bases and J shed 0 bases, with 4 bases lying between them. CDR3 in amino acids: CAISEGANTGELFF. CDR3 sequence (DNA): TGTGCCATCAGTGAGGGGGCGAACACCGGGGAGCTGTTTTTT.

This clonotype appeared many times. The rearrangement joins TRBV7-2 to TRBJ1-2; D gene uncertain. Trimming took 1 base from V and 6 from J, leaving 9 bases between them. Germline V lookup: CDR1 SGHTA, CDR2 FQGNSA. This CDR3 spans 13 amino acids. CDR3 nucleotide sequence: TGTGCCAGCAGCTTAGGATGGGTAGATGGCTACACCTTC. This encodes CASSLGWVDGYTF.

This clonotype occurred many times. The chain employs TRBV12-3 or TRBV12-4 and TRBJ2-2, with D possibly TRBD2 on 6 matching bases. The V and J ends lost 9 bases and 3 bases respectively, with 14 bases between them. The CDR3 spans 14 residues. The CDR3 nucleotides read TGTGCCAGTTTTGGGGACTCTTACACCGGGGAGCTGTTTTTT. Protein: CASFGDSYTGELFF.

This clonotype appeared many times. The chain is built from TRBV11-2 and TRBJ2-2, with a weak D call TRBD1 (5 bases). The germline V gene has CDR1 SGHAT and CDR2 FQNNGV. Trimming stripped 1 base from V and 3 bases from J, with 9 bases between. The CDR3 extends over 15 amino acids. The CDR3 nucleotides are TGTGCCAGCAGCTTAGTCCAGGGATACACCGGGGAGCTGTTTTTT. It is translated as CASSLVQGYTGELFF. The full variable domain, completed using reference TRBV11-2 and TRBJ2-2, is EAGVAQSPRYKIIEKRQSVAFWCNPISGHATLYWYQQILGQGPKLLIQFQNNGVVDDSQLPKDRFSAERLKGVDSTLKIQPAKLEDSAVYLCASSLVQGYTGELFFGEGSRLTVL.

This clonotype was counted ten times or more. The chain combines TRBV12-3 or TRBV12-4 with TRBJ2-1, with 7 bases fitting TRBD1. This CDR3 has 14 residues. V trimming: 4 bases; J trimming: 3 bases; junction bases outside the gene matches: 3. In DNA form, the CDR3 reads TGTGCCAGCAGTTCCCGACAGGGCTACAATGAGCAGTTCTTC. Encoded protein: CASSSRQGYNEQFF.

There are many counts of this clonotype. This chain joins TRBV27 and TRBJ2-7; 9 bases are a match to TRBD1. The CDR3 length is 15 residues. Germline V gene data show CDR1 as MNHEY and CDR2 as SMNVEV (reference sequence). J lost 3 bases, V lost 3 bases, and 6 bases had no gene match. CDR3 DNA sequence: TGTGCCAGCAGTTTTAAGGGACAGGGCTTCTACGAGCAGTACTTC. It yields the protein CASSFKGQGFYEQYF.

This clonotype came up many times. This chain uses TRBV6-2 or TRBV6-3 with TRBJ1-5; D possibly corresponds to TRBD1 (6 bases). The germline V gene has CDR1 MNHEY and CDR2 SVGEGT. The CDR3 contains 14 residues. V was trimmed by 6 bases and J by 4 bases, leaving 13 bases between them. The chain's CDR3 is CASRDSIGNQPQHF. The CDR3 DNA follows: TGTGCCAGCAGGGACAGTATCGGAAATCAGCCCCAGCATTTT.

This clonotype was counted ten times or more. This chain uses TRBV29-1 with TRBJ2-7; 8 bases are a match to TRBD1. Germline lookup yields CDR1 SQVTM and CDR2 ANQGSEA. The V gene end was trimmed by 5 bases and the J gene end by 3 bases; junction bases not matched to a gene: 3. The CDR3 runs 12 residues. CDR3: CSVNRGSYEQYF. The CDR3 DNA follows: TGCAGCGTTAACAGGGGGAGCTACGAGCAGTACTTC.

This chain uses TRBV29-1 with TRBJ1-1; D gene uncertain. Trimming removed 3 bases from V and 5 bases from J, with 10 bases in between. Germline V gene data show CDR1 as SQVTM and CDR2 as ANQGSEA. This CDR3 region has 12 residues. Written as DNA, the CDR3 is TGCAGCGTTGACTTTGGCGGTACTGAAGCTTTCTTT. It encodes CSVDFGGTEAFF.

This clonotype has a count of ten or more. Here the CDR3 reads CASSQDSGNQPQHF. DNA for the CDR3: TGTGCCAGCAGCCAAGATTCAGGGAATCAGCCCCAGCATTTT. V is TRBV3-1 and J is TRBJ1-5, with D perhaps TRBD1 (5 bases). The CDR3 sequence is 14 residues long. The V and J ends lost 0 bases and 4 bases respectively, with 7 bases between them. Germline CDR1 reads LGHDT; CDR2 reads YNNKEL (reference sequence).

V gene TRBV29-1 combines with J gene TRBJ2-3; tentatively, D is TRBD2 (6 bases). The germline V and J ends were trimmed by 2 bases and 6 bases, with 9 bases remaining between them. CDR1 is SQVTM and CDR2 is ANQGSEA in the germline V gene. The CDR3 totals 12 residues. CDR3 in amino acids: CSVELAPDTQYF. DNA of the CDR3: TGCAGCGTTGAACTAGCGCCTGATACGCAGTATTTT.

This clonotype was counted ten times or more. The chain couples TRBV7-9 to TRBJ2-3; no definite D call. With 3 bases removed from V and 6 bases from J, the gap between germline ends came to 7 bases. There are 12 residues in the CDR3. Looked up from germline, CDR1 is SEHNR and CDR2 is FQNEAQ (reference sequence). The CDR3 protein is CASSFGKDTQYF. The CDR3 DNA sequence: TGTGCCAGCAGCTTTGGAAAGGATACGCAGTATTTT.

This clonotype was seen a handful of times. The rearrangement uses TRBV9 and TRBJ2-3; 14 bases align to TRBD2. Trimming cost V 1 base and J 4 bases; bases outside gene matches: 11. Germline V gene data show CDR1 as SGDLS and CDR2 as YYNGEE. This CDR3 contains 19 residues. CDR3 sequence reads: CASSVLFQGLAGVADTQYF. The CDR3 bases are TGTGCCAGCAGCGTACTATTTCAGGGACTAGCGGGAGTTGCAGATACGCAGTATTTT.

This clonotype was observed at least ten times. CDR3 sequence reads: CAILSPPPTDTQYF. CDR3 DNA: TGTGCCATTCTCTCTCCCCCCCCCACAGATACGCAGTATTTT. The chain links TRBV6-1 to TRBJ2-3; no definite D call. The CDR3 extends over 14 amino acids. Trimming cost V 10 bases and J 2 bases, with 16 bases left between them. Germline V gene sequence: CDR1 MNHNS, CDR2 SASEGT.

There are a few counts of this clonotype. The chain couples TRBV25-1 to TRBJ2-5; a weak D match, TRBD2 (6 bases). Between the trimmed V and J ends, which lost 7 bases and 5 bases, there was a span of 11 bases. The CDR3 is 12 amino acids. From germline, CDR1 is MGHDK and CDR2 SYGVNS. The CDR3 reads CASIGGSETQYF. CDR3 DNA: TGTGCCAGCATAGGAGGGTCGGAGACCCAGTACTTC.

This clonotype has only a few counts. The chain carries TRBV4-2 and TRBJ2-2, with a possible D match to TRBD1 (5 bases). The CDR3 sequence is 16 residues long. With 1 base removed from V and 0 bases from J, the gap between germline ends came to 9 bases. Per the germline V gene, CDR1 is LGHNA and CDR2 is YNFKEQ. The chain's CDR3 is CASSQVPQANTGELFF. The CDR3 nucleotides are TGTGCCAGCAGCCAAGTTCCACAGGCGAACACCGGGGAGCTGTTTTTT.

This clonotype was seen many times. The V call is TRBV27, the J call TRBJ2-3, with D perhaps assigned TRBD1 or TRBD2 (5 bases each). This CDR3 is 16 amino acids long. Trimming left V 3 bases short and J 1 base short, with 14 bases between. In germline, CDR1 is MNHEY, CDR2 SMNVEV (reference sequence). For the CDR3, the DNA is TGTGCCAGCAGTTTTTTGGGTAGGGGAGGCACAGATACGCAGTATTTT. It codes for CASSFLGRGGTDTQYF.

The chain recombines TRBV3-1 with TRBJ1-1, with 8 positions matching TRBD1. The germline V gene encodes CDR1 LGHDT and CDR2 YNNKEL (reference sequence). Trimming took 7 bases from V and 2 from J; bases not matched to a gene: 6. The CDR3 extends over 14 amino acids. The CDR3 nucleotides are TGTGCCAGCAACAGACAGGGGCTCAACACTGAAGCTTTCTTT. Amino acids: CASNRQGLNTEAFF.

The chain links TRBV4-1 to TRBJ2-5, with D perhaps matching TRBD1 (5 bases). Germline CDR1 MGHRA, CDR2 YSYEKL. CDR3 length equals 14 residues. Deletions cut 3 bases from V and 5 bases from J, with 13 bases between. CDR3 loop: CASSQRRAAETQYF. The CDR3 coding sequence is TGCGCCAGCAGCCAGCGCAGGGCGGCGGAGACCCAGTACTTC.

In this sample, this clonotype turned up many times. Its ends do not fully match the called genes, so a read error is possible. V is TRBV11-2 and J is TRBJ2-7; a weak D match, TRBD1 (6 bases). Germline CDR1 is SGHAT and CDR2 is FQNNGV. The CDR3 length is 14 residues. CDR3: CASSFPGPVLGADF. CDR3 DNA sequence: TGTGCCAGCAGCTTCCCCGGGCCCGTTCTGGGGGCGGACTTC.

This clonotype occurred many times. The chain's CDR3 is CASSFSGRSQETQYF. DNA for the CDR3: TGTGCCAGCAGCTTTAGCGGGAGGTCTCAAGAGACCCAGTACTTC. The chain carries TRBV5-6 and TRBJ2-5, with 10 bases that match TRBD2. V lost 2 bases and J lost 2; bases outside the gene matches: 3. The germline V gene encodes CDR1 SGHDT and CDR2 YYEEEE. The CDR3 loop spans 15 amino acids.

Many counts were recorded for this clonotype. The chain combines TRBV5-1 with TRBJ1-2; D unclear. The CDR3 has 14 amino acids. The germline CDR1 and CDR2 sequences are SGHRS and YFSETQ. V was clipped by 0 bases and J by 4 bases, with 10 bases between them. The CDR3 loop reads CASSLDTRPYGYTF. CDR3 DNA sequence: TGCGCCAGCAGCTTGGACACCAGACCCTATGGCTACACCTTC.

This clonotype has at least ten counts. The chain uses TRBV7-9 and TRBJ2-3; possibly TRBD2 for D (6 bases). V was cut by 5 bases and J by 2 bases, with 14 bases left in between. The CDR3 is 15 amino acids. Germline CDR1 and CDR2: SEHNR and FQNEAQ (reference sequence). The CDR3 DNA follows: TGTGCCAGCAGCCAACACTGGGAGGACACAGATACGCAGTATTTT. Protein: CASSQHWEDTDTQYF.

J is TRBJ1-3 and V is TRBV12-3 or TRBV12-4; D might be TRBD1 (5 bases). The CDR3 totals 14 residues. Deletions cut 7 bases from V and 4 bases from J, with 14 bases between. CDR3 sequence reads: CASTRGQGGNTIYF. In DNA form, the CDR3 reads TGTGCCAGCACCCGTGGGCAGGGAGGAAACACCATATATTTT.

The sample holds many counts of this clonotype. This chain joins TRBV5-1 and TRBJ2-7; D is unresolved. Trimming took 4 bases from V and 0 from J, leaving 11 bases between them. The CDR3 sequence is 14 residues long. The germline gives CDR1 SGHRS, CDR2 YFSETQ. CDR3 bases: TGCGCCAGCAGCCGGACGTATAGCTCCTACGAGCAGTACTTC. Translated: CASSRTYSSYEQYF.

This clonotype was counted at least ten times. The chain uses TRBV5-1 and TRBJ2-1; D uncertain. The CDR3 has 15 residues. Trimming removed 0 bases from V and 2 bases from J, with 9 bases in between. The V gene's germline CDR1 is SGHRS and CDR2 YFSETQ. In DNA, the CDR3 is TGCGCCAGCAGCTTGGAGGGCGACCCCTACAATGAGCAGTTCTTC. This gives the protein CASSLEGDPYNEQFF. Variable domain in full (rest from reference TRBV5-1 and TRBJ2-1): KAGVTQTPRYLIKTRGQQVTLSCSPISGHRSVSWYQQTPGQGLQFLFEYFSETQRNKGNFPGRFSGRQFSNSRSEMNVSTLELGDSALYLCASSLEGDPYNEQFFGPGTRLTVL.

This clonotype came up a few times. The chain has TRBV11-2 and TRBJ2-5, with 13 bases aligning to TRBD2. Trimming cost V 5 bases and J 4 bases; bases outside gene matches: 13. The CDR3 length is 18 residues. The germline gives CDR1 SGHAT, CDR2 FQNNGV. CDR3 residues: CASSLGLAGVIGVETQYF. The CDR3 region has the DNA TGTGCCAGCAGCCTCGGACTAGCGGGAGTAATCGGTGTAGAGACCCAGTACTTC.

V usage is TRBV15 and J usage is TRBJ1-4, with TRBD1 matching over 9 bases. Per the germline V gene, CDR1 is LNHNV and CDR2 is YYDKDF (reference sequence). The CDR3 totals 15 residues. V lost 5 bases to trimming and J lost 7 bases; unmatched junction nucleotides: 8. The CDR3 protein is CATSHYRGRGEKLFF. As DNA, the CDR3 is TGTGCCACCAGCCATTACAGGGGGCGCGGTGAAAAACTGTTTTTT.

The CDR3 nucleotides are TGTGCCAGCAGCCCAGTTGGTGGGCAGTTCTTC. Translating it yields CASSPVGGQFF. The genes are TRBV13 and TRBJ2-1; D remains ambiguous. This CDR3 has 11 residues. Germline assignment: CDR1 PRHDT and CDR2 FYEKMQ (reference sequence). V lost 5 bases, J lost 12 bases, and 11 bases lay in between.

The sample holds many counts of this clonotype. The rearrangement links TRBV5-1 to TRBJ2-1; D unresolved. This CDR3 comprises 18 residues. V was shortened by 4 bases and J by 0 bases, with 20 bases between the two germline ends. From germline, CDR1 is SGHRS and CDR2 YFSETQ. CDR3 protein: CASSRTMAVGSSYNEQFF. The DNA of the CDR3 is TGCGCCAGCAGCAGGACCATGGCAGTTGGAAGCTCCTACAATGAGCAGTTCTTC.

Ten or more counts support this clonotype. The chain has TRBV3-1 and TRBJ2-5; no firm D call. With 3 bases removed from V and 4 bases from J, the gap between germline ends came to 9 bases. CDR1 and CDR2 from the germline V gene are LGHDT and YNNKEL (reference sequence). CDR3 length: 13 residues. DNA of the CDR3: TGTGCCAGCAGCCAGACACGGGTAGAGACCCAGTACTTC. It is translated as CASSQTRVETQYF.